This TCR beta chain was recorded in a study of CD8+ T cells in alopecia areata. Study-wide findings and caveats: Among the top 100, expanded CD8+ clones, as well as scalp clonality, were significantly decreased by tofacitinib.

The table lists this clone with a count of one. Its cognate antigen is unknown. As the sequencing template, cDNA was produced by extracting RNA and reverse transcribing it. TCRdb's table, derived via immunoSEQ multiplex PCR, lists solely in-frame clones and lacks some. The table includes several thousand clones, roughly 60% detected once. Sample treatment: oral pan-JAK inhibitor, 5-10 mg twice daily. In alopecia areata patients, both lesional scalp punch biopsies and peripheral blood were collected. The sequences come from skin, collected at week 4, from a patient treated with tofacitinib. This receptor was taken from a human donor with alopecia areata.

The CDR3: CASSLTGTSSDTQYF. The CDR3 coding sequence is TGTGCCAGCAGCTTAACCGGGACTAGCTCAGATACGCAGTATTTT. The J gene is TRBJ2-3, the V gene TRBV7-8, with 9 bases lining up with TRBD2. The CDR3 has 15 residues. V shed 2 bases and J 4 bases; nucleotides not matched to a gene: 4. Per germline, CDR1 SGHVS and CDR2 FQNEAQ.